This entry lists 17 T cell receptor beta chains sequenced from one sample in a study of blood T cell repertoires in COVID-19. The method was immunoSEQ multiplex PCR; TCRdb's version includes in-frame clones alone and lacks a portion of them. The profile shows 200,000 to 300,000 clones, about nine tenths of them singletons. The sample comprised PBMCs or T cells enriched from blood (not recorded which). The source is a woman in her thirties or forties with acute COVID-19.

The rearrangement links TRBV21-1 to TRBJ1-1. TRBV21-1 is an annotated pseudogene. The length of the CDR3 is 16 residues. Here the CDR3 reads CASSKGVEGGGAEAFF. The CDR3 DNA reads TGTGCCAGCAGCAAAGGGGTTGAGGGTGGTGGGGCTGAAGCTTTCTTT.

This clone was seen just once. The gene calls are TRBV3-1 (or the pseudogene TRBV3-2) and TRBJ1-1, with 8 nucleotides matching TRBD1. CDR1 is LGHDT and CDR2 is YNNKEL in the germline V gene (reference sequence). The CDR3 runs to 17 residues. J gave up 1 base and V 1 base, and 8 bases lay outside the gene matches. This CDR3 is CASSQGVLGTGNTEAFF. The DNA of the CDR3 is TGTGCCAGCAGCCAAGGAGTTTTAGGGACAGGGAACACTGAAGCTTTCTTT.

This chain joins TRBV2 and TRBJ1-5; D gene uncertain. From germline, CDR1 is SNHLY and CDR2 FYNNEI. This CDR3 is 13 amino acids long. Trimming stripped 3 bases from V and 3 bases from J, with 6 bases between. The CDR3 region is CASSDSLNQPQHF. CDR3 in DNA: TGTGCCAGCAGTGACAGTCTCAATCAGCCCCAGCATTTT.

Of note for this clone: Distinct nucleotide sequences in the sample also encode this CDR3. The chain has TRBV7-2 and TRBJ1-5, with D unclear. V was clipped by 3 bases and J by 4 bases, with 7 bases between them. The CDR3 has 13 residues. The V gene's germline CDR1 is SGHTA and CDR2 FQGNSA. The CDR3 protein is CASSLSGNQPQHF. CDR3 coding DNA: TGTGCCAGCAGCTTGAGCGGGAATCAGCCCCAGCATTTT. Variable domain in full (rest from reference TRBV7-2 and TRBJ1-5): GAGVSQSPSNKVTEKGKDVELRCDPISGHTALYWYRQSLGQGLEFLIYFQGNSAPDKSGLPSDRFSAERTGGSVSTLTIQRTQQEDSAVYLCASSLSGNQPQHFGDGTRLSIL.

The rearrangement joins TRBV5-1 to TRBJ2-3; D is ambiguous. V gave up 2 bases and J gave up 3 bases, with 4 bases separating them. From germline, CDR1 is SGHRS and CDR2 YFSETQ. The CDR3 runs 12 residues. The CDR3 DNA reads as TGCGCCAGCAGCTTATCGACAGATACGCAGTATTTT. Its protein product is CASSLSTDTQYF.

Written as DNA, the CDR3 is TGTGCCAGCAGCTCAGCTGGAGGGGTGGTTGGGACCCAGTACTTC. Its translation: CASSSAGGVVGTQYF. The rearrangement uses TRBV9 and TRBJ2-5, with D possibly being TRBD2 (6 bases). V was clipped by 4 bases and J by 7 bases, with 20 bases between them. CDR1 and CDR2 from the germline V gene are SGDLS and YYNGEE. The CDR3 consists of 15 residues.

CDR3 coding DNA: TGTGCCAGCTCAATCGTTCGGGACAGGGTACAAGAGACCCAGTACTTC. Protein product: CASSIVRDRVQETQYF. This chain uses TRBV18 with TRBJ2-5; 9 bases line up with TRBD1. This CDR3 is 16 amino acids long. The V and J ends lost 5 bases and 2 bases, in that order; junction bases with no gene match: 9. Germline V gives CDR1 KGHSH, CDR2 LQKENI.

CDR3 bases: TGTGCCAGCGAGCTTTTTCGGGGACAGGGGGATTCACCCCTCCACTTT. It is translated as CASELFRGQGDSPLHF. The chain recombines TRBV5-6 with TRBJ1-6; 11 nucleotides agree with TRBD1. Trimming at V came to 7 bases and at J to 8 bases, leaving 11 bases not matched to a gene. The CDR3 covers 16 residues. Germline loops: CDR1 SGHDT, CDR2 YYEEEE.

J is TRBJ1-4 and V is TRBV25-1; the D gene is possibly TRBD1 (6 bases). Germline CDR1 is MGHDK and CDR2 is SYGVNS. The V end lost 1 base, the J end lost 4 bases, and 19 bases lay between the germline ends. The CDR3 totals 18 residues. The CDR3, as DNA: TGTGCCAGCAGTGAATCTGGCAGGGGAAGCGGGAATAATGAAAAACTGTTTTTT. Its protein product is CASSESGRGSGNNEKLFF.

The CDR3 DNA sequence: TGCGCCAGCAGCTTTGGGGGGACAGGAGACAATCAGCCCCAGCATTTT. Protein: CASSFGGTGDNQPQHF. The chain combines TRBV5-1 with TRBJ1-5, with 8 bases lining up with TRBD1. Per the germline V gene, CDR1 is SGHRS and CDR2 is YFSETQ. The V segment lost 2 bases and the J segment 3 bases; nucleotides outside the gene matches: 7. This CDR3 region has 16 residues.

V and J are TRBV24-1 and TRBJ1-2, with 7 bases fitting TRBD1. From germline, CDR1 is KGHDR and CDR2 SFDVKD. The CDR3 has 16 amino acids. After removal of 3 bases from V and 7 bases from J, the junction contained 13 bases not matched to a gene. The CDR3 DNA reads as TGTGCCACCAGTGATCCCTCAAAGACAGGGTGGGGTGGCTACACCTTC. It specifies CATSDPSKTGWGGYTF.

The V and J genes are TRBV13 and TRBJ1-2, with 9 bases fitting TRBD1. Germline values: CDR1 PRHDT, CDR2 FYEKMQ (reference sequence). The CDR3 consists of 16 residues. J lost 6 bases, V lost 6 bases, and 14 bases had no gene match. CDR3 bases: TGTGCCAGCAGTTTCATTACAGGGGGCGGTAAGGATGGCTACACCTTC. It encodes CASSFITGGGKDGYTF.

The chain uses TRBV24-1 and TRBJ1-1; tentative D call: TRBD1 (5 bases). Germline V gene data show CDR1 as KGHDR and CDR2 as SFDVKD. Trimming took 8 bases from V and 3 from J, leaving 12 bases between them. CDR3 size: 13 residues. CDR3 nucleotide sequence: TGTGCCACCAAGGACTGGGGGGACACTGAAGCTTTCTTT. As protein: CATKDWGDTEAFF.

The V and J genes are TRBV5-6 and TRBJ2-7; 8 positions agree with TRBD2. V shed 0 bases and J 5 bases; nucleotides not matched to a gene: 16. Germline assignment: CDR1 SGHDT and CDR2 YYEEEE. CDR3 length: 18 amino acids. The CDR3 loop is CASSLEASGWPSIDEQYV. CDR3 DNA: TGTGCCAGCAGCTTGGAGGCTAGCGGGTGGCCTAGCATTGACGAGCAGTACGTC.

The chain carries TRBV11-2 and TRBJ2-5; 9 bases align to TRBD2. Trimming at V came to 5 bases and at J to 1 base, leaving 14 bases not matched to a gene. The length of the CDR3 is 18 residues. Germline V CDR1 and CDR2: SGHAT, FQNNGV. The CDR3 nucleotides are TGTGCCAGCAGCGGAAGGTTGTCCGGCGGGAGGGCCCAAGAGACCCAGTACTTC. Translating gives CASSGRLSGGRAQETQYF.

This chain links TRBV4-3 with TRBJ2-1; 8 bases map to TRBD2. Germline V gives CDR1 LGHNA, CDR2 YSLEER. V lost 0 bases and J lost 12; bases outside the gene matches: 10. This CDR3 has 15 amino acids. This CDR3 is CASSQDWESGSSQFF. The CDR3 region has the DNA TGCGCCAGCAGCCAAGACTGGGAGAGCGGGAGCTCGCAGTTCTTC.

V and J are TRBV7-6 and TRBJ2-3; 9 bases are shared with TRBD2. V was clipped by 2 bases and J by 5 bases; unmatched bases: 8. This CDR3 spans 16 amino acids. Germline-derived CDR1 and CDR2 are SGHVS and FNYEAQ. The CDR3 sequence: CASSLMAGGQGDTQYF. CDR3 in DNA: TGTGCCAGCAGCTTAATGGCGGGGGGGCAGGGAGATACGCAGTATTTT.